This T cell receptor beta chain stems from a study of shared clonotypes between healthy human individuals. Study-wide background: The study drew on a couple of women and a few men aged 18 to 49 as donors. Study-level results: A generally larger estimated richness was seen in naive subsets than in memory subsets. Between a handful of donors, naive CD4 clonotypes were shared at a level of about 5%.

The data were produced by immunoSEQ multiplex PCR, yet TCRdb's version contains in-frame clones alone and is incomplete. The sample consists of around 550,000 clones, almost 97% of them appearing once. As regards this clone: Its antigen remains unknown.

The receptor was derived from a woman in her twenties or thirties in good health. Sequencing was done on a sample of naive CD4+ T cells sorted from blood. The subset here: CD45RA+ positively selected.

CDR3 sequence reads: CASSLAEGGYYGYTF. The DNA for the CDR3 is TGTGCCAGCAGTTTGGCGGAGGGAGGGTACTATGGCTACACCTTC. The chain uses TRBV28 and TRBJ1-2; D unclear. Looked up from germline, CDR1 is MDHEN and CDR2 is SYDVKM. CDR3 length: 15 amino acids. Between the trimmed V and J ends, which lost 3 bases and 3 bases, there was a span of 14 bases.